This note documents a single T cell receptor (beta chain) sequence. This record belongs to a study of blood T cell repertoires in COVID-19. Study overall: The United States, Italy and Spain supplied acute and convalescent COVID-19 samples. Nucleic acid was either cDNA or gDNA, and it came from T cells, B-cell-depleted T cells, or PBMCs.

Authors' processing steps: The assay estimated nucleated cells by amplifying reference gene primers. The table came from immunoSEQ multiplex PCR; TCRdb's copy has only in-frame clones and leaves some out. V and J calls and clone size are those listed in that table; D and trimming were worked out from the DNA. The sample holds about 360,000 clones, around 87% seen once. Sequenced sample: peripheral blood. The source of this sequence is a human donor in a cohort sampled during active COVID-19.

CDR3 sequence: CSAPREETQYF. The CDR3 DNA follows: TGCAGTGCCCCGCGTGAAGAGACCCAGTACTTC. V usage is TRBV20-1 and J usage is TRBJ2-5; the D is unclear. Germline assignment: CDR1 DFQATT and CDR2 SNEGSKA (reference sequence). V lost 6 bases and J lost 3, with 8 bases in between. The CDR3 totals 11 residues.